This is a list of T cell receptor beta chains from one sample in a study of blood T cell repertoires in COVID-19. Sequencing was performed with immunoSEQ multiplex PCR; in TCRdb, only in-frame clones are kept and a portion is missing. Found here are fewer than 350,000 clones, roughly 91% of them singletons; the top ten hold around 4.4%. Sample: peripheral blood. These receptors came from a man aged 40-49 years with acute or convalescent COVID-19. The CDR3 runs from the conserved cysteine through the conserved F or W. Each record gives: J gene, clone size, V gene, CDR3 protein. A row's size may be missing; if present it is once, few, many or a size class.

>TRBJ1-4|.|TRBV6-6
CASSYSGTPNEKLFF
>TRBJ1-2|.|TRBV5-1
CASSPGAAVPYGYTF
>TRBJ2-1|.|TRBV7-8
CASSITSGLSNEQFF
>TRBJ2-1|few|TRBV6-2/TRBV6-3
CASSILAGGSTSYNEQFF
>TRBJ1-1|.|TRBV7-9
CASSQGAGAEAFF
>TRBJ1-1|.|TRBV12-3/TRBV12-4
CASSTGRNTEAFF
>TRBJ1-3|once|TRBV2
CASMPGQVSLSGNTIYF
>TRBJ2-3|.|TRBV9
CASSVVSTSTDTQYF
>TRBJ2-1|.|TRBV9
CASSVAFLAGDRGEQFF
>TRBJ2-3|.|TRBV9
CASSPRGGAGDTQYF
>TRBJ1-3|.|TRBV6-6
CASSSDRAKRNTIYF
>TRBJ1-1|.|TRBV29-1
CSVSDRNTEAFF
>TRBJ2-7|few|TRBV21-1
CASNWDREIEQYF
>TRBJ2-7|.|TRBV10-2
CASSESGTKPYEQYF
>TRBJ1-3|.|TRBV6-6
CASTTGIGGGNTIYF
>TRBJ2-7|.|TRBV5-1
CASRLDGGYEQYF
>TRBJ1-4|.|TRBV6-1
CASSERGFKLFF
>TRBJ1-2|.|TRBV7-3
CASSPGTGTGYGYTF
>TRBJ1-1|.|TRBV10-3
CAISERGRGNTEAFF
>TRBJ1-6|once|TRBV4-1
CASSQAVSTGDDSPLHF
>TRBJ1-2|.|TRBV5-1
CASSGDSGYGYTF
>TRBJ1-6|.|TRBV5-4
CASSLSGAAYNSPLHF
>TRBJ2-7|.|TRBV27
CASSPDRVDGYEQYF
>TRBJ1-6|.|TRBV25-1
CASSRGQRNSPLHF
>TRBJ1-4|.|TRBV10-2
CASSEGGADEKLFF
>TRBJ2-3|.|TRBV4-2
CASSQAPELVTQYF
>TRBJ1-3|once|TRBV7-8
CASSSTARGLGNTIYF
>TRBJ1-2|.|TRBV28
CASSLVQLYGYTF
>TRBJ2-7|.|TRBV10-3
CATDRGEHGEQYF
>TRBJ1-1|once|TRBV3-1/TRBV3-2
CASSTRNTEAFF
>TRBJ1-1|.|TRBV7-2
CASSPSGGPPRRDTEAFF
>TRBJ1-1|.|TRBV10-3
CAISVRDRDTEAFF
>TRBJ2-4|.|TRBV20-1
CSASVTSDIQYF
>TRBJ2-4|.|TRBV19
CASSNLGGAKNIQYF
>TRBJ1-1|.|TRBV12-5
CASGSGLTNTEAFF
>TRBJ2-7|.|TRBV7-2
CASSLDQGAYEQYF
>TRBJ1-1|.|TRBV19
CASMDIRQGLITEAFF
>TRBJ2-1|.|TRBV7-6
CASSLEAGIYNEQFF
>TRBJ1-2|.|TRBV24-1
CATSDMGRGGYTF
>TRBJ2-4|.|TRBV9
CASGPDLTNIQYF
>TRBJ2-2|.|TRBV6-5
CASRWTGDGELFF
>TRBJ2-7|.|TRBV5-4
CASSRQGTRGYEQYF